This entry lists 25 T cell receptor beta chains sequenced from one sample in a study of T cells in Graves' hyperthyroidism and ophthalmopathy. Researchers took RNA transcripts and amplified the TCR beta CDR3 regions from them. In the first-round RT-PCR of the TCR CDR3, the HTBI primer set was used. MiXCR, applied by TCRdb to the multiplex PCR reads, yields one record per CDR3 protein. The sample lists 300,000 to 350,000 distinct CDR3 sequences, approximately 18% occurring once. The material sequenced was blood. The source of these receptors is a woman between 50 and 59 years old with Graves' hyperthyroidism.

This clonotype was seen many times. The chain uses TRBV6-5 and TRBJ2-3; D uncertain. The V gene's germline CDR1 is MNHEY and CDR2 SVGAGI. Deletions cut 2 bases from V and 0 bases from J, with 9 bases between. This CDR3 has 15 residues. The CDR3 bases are TGTGCCAGCAGTTACGGTCTTCCTAGCACAGATACGCAGTATTTT. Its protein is CASSYGLPSTDTQYF.

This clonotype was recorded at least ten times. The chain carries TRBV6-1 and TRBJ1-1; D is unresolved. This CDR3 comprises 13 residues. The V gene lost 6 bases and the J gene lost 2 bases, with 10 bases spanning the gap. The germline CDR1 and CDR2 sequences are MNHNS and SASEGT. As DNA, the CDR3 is TGTGCCAGCAGGGCACTCCTCAACACTGAAGCTTTCTTT. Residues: CASRALLNTEAFF.

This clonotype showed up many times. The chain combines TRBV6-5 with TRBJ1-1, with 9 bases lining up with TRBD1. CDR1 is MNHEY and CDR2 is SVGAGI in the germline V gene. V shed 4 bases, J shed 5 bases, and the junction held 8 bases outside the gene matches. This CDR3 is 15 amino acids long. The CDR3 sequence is CASSLQGALRTEAFF. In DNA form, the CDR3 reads TGTGCCAGCAGTTTACAGGGGGCGCTCCGAACTGAAGCTTTCTTT.

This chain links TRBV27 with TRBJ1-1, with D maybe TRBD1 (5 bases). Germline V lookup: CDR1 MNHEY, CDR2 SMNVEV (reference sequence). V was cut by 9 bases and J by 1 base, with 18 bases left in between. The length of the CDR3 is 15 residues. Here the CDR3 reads CASAPLGEANTEAFF. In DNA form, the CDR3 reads TGTGCCAGTGCCCCGTTGGGGGAGGCGAACACTGAAGCTTTCTTT.

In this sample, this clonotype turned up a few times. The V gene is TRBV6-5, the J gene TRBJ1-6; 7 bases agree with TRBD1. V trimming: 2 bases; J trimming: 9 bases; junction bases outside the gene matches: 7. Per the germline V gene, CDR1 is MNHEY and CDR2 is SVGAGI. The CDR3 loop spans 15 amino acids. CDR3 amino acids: CASSYGSGQPSPLHF. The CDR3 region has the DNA TGTGCCAGCAGTTACGGTTCGGGACAGCCTTCACCCCTCCACTTT.

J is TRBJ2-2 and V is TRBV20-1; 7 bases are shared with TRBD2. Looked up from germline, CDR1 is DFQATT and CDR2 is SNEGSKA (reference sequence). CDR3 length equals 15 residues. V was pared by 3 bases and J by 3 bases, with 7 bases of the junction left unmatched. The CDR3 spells CSASGREKYTGELFF. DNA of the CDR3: TGCAGTGCTAGCGGGCGGGAGAAGTACACCGGGGAGCTGTTTTTT.

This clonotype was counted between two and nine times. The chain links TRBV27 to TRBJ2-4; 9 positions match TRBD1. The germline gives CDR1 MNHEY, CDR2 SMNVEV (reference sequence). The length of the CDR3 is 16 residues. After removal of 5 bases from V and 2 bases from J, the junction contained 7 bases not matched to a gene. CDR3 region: CASSAGQGKTKNIQYF. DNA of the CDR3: TGTGCCAGCAGTGCGGGACAGGGAAAGACCAAAAACATTCAGTACTTC.

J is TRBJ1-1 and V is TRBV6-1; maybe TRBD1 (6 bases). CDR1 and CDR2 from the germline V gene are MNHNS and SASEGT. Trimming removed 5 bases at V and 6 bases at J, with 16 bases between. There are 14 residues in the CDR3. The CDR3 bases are TGTGCCAGCAGTAACGCGGGGGGCTCCGCTGAAGCTTTCTTT. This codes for CASSNAGGSAEAFF.

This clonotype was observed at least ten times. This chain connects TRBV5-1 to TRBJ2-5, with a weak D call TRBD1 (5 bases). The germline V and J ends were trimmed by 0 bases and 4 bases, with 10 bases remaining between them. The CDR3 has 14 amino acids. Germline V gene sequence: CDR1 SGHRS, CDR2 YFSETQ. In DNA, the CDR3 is TGCGCCAGCAGCTTGGGACAGACCAGAGAGACCCAGTACTTC. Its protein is CASSLGQTRETQYF.

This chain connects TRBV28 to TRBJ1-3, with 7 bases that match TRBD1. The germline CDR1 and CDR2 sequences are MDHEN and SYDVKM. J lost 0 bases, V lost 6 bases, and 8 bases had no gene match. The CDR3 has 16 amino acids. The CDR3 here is CASRRMTGISGNTIYF. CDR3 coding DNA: TGTGCCAGCAGGCGAATGACAGGGATCTCTGGAAACACCATATATTTT.

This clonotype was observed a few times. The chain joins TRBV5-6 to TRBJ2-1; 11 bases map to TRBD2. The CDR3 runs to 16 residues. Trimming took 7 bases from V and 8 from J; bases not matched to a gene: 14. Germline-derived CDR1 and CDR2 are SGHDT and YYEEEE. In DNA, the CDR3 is TGTGCCAGCTTTTCCCTTGGGGTAGCGGGGGGGGATGAGCAGTTCTTC. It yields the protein CASFSLGVAGGDEQFF. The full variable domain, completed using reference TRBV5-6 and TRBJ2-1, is DAGVTQSPTHLIKTRGQQVTLRCSPKSGHDTVSWYQQALGQGPQFIFQYYEEEERQRGNFPDRFSGHQFPNYSSELNVNALLLGDSALYLCASFSLGVAGGDEQFFGPGTRLTVL.

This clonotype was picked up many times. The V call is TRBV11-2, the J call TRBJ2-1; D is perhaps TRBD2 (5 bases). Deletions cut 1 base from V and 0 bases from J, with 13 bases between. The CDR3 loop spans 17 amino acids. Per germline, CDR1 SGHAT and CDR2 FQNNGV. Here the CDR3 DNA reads TGTGCCAGCAGCTTAGCCCGGACTCCAACCTCCTACAATGAGCAGTTCTTC. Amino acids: CASSLARTPTSYNEQFF.

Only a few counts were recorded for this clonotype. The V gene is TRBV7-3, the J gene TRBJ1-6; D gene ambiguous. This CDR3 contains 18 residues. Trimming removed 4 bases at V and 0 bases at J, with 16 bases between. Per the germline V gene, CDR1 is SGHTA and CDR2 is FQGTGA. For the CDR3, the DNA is TGTGCCAGCAGCTCCCACGGACCCTGGAGCTCCTATAATTCACCCCTCCACTTT. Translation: CASSSHGPWSSYNSPLHF.

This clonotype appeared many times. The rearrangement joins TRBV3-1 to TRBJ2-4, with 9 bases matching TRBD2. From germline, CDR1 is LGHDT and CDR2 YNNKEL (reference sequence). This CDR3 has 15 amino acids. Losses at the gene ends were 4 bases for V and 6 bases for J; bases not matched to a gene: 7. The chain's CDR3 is CASSPPGTSLNIQYF. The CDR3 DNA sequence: TGTGCCAGCAGCCCACCCGGGACTAGCTTAAACATTCAGTACTTC.

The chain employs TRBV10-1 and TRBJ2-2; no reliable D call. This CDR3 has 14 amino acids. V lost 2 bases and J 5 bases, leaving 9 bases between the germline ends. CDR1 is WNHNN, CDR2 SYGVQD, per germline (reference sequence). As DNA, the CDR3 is TGCGCCAGCAGTGAGGCGAAGTATACCGGGGAGCTGTTTTTT. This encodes CASSEAKYTGELFF.

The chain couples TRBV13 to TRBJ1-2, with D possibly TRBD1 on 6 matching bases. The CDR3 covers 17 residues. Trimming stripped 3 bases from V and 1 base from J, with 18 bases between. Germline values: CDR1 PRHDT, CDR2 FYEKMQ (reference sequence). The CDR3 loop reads CASSFVGGVDSNYGYTF. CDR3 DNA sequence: TGTGCCAGCAGCTTCGTGGGGGGGGTGGACAGTAACTATGGCTACACCTTC.

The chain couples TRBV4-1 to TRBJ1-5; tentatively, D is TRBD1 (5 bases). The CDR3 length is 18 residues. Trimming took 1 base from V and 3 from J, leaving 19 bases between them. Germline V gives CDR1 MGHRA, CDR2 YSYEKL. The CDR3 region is CASSQVRDGVFINQPQHF. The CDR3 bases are TGCGCCAGCAGCCAAGTCCGGGACGGGGTGTTTATCAATCAGCCCCAGCATTTT.

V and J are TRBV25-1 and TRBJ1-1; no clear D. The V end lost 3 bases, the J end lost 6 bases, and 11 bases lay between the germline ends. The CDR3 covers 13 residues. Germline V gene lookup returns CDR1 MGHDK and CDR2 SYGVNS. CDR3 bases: TGTGCCAGCAGTGAGTCCGAAGGTCCTGAAGCTTTCTTT. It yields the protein CASSESEGPEAFF.

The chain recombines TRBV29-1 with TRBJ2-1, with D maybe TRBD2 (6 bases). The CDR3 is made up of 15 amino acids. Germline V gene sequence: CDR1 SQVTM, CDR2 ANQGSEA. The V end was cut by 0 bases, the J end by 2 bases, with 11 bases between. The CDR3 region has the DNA TGCAGCGTTGAAGATTGGGCGGGACCCTACAATGAGCAGTTCTTC. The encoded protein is CSVEDWAGPYNEQFF.

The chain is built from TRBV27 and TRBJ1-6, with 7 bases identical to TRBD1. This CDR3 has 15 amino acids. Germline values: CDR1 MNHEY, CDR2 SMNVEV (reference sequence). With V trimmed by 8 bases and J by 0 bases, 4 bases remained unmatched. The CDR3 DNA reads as TGTGCCAGCTGGGACAGCCACTCCTATAATTCACCCCTCCACTTT. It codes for CASWDSHSYNSPLHF.

The CDR3 DNA reads TGTGCCAGCAGTTCGAACAGGCTTACTAACTATGGCTACACCTTC. Encoded protein: CASSSNRLTNYGYTF. The V gene is TRBV28, the J gene TRBJ1-2, with D possibly matching TRBD1 (5 bases). The CDR3 sequence is 15 residues long. CDR1 and CDR2 (germline): MDHEN, SYDVKM. Trimming left V 4 bases short and J 0 bases short, with 12 bases between.

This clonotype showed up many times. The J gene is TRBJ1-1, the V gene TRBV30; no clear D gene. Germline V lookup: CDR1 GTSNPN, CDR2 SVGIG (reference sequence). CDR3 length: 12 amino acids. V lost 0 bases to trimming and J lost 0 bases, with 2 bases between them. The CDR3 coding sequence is TGTGCCTGGAGTGTGATGAACACTGAAGCTTTCTTT. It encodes CAWSVMNTEAFF.

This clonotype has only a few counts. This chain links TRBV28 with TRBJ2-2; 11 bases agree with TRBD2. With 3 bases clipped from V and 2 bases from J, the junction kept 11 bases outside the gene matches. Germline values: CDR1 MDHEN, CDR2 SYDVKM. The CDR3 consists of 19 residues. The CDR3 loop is CASSFKLLAGVRNTGELFF. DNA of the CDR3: TGTGCCAGCAGTTTTAAACTACTAGCGGGAGTGAGAAACACCGGGGAGCTGTTTTTT.

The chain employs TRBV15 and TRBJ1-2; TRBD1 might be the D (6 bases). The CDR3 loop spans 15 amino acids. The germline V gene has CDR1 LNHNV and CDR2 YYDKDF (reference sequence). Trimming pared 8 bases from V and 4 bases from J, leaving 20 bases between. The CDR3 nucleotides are TGTGCCACCGGAATCCGAAGCAGGGGCATCTATGGCTACACCTTC. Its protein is CATGIRSRGIYGYTF.

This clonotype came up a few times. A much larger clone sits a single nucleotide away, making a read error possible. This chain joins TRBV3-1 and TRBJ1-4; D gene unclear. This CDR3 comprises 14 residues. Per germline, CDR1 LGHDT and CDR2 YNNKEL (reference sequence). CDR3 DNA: TGTGCCGGCAGCGGGGTAGAGCCCGATGAAAAACTGTTTTTT. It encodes CAGSGVEPDEKLFF.